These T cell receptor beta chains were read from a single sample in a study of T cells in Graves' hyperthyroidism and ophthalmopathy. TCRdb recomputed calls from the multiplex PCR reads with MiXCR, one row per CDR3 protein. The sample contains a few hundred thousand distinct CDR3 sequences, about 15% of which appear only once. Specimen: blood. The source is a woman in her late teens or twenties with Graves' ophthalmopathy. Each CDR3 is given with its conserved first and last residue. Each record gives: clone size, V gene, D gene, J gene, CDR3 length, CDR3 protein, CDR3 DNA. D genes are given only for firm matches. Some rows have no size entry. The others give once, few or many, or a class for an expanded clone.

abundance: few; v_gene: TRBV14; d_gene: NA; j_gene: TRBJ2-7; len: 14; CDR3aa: CASSQAGPMGEQYF; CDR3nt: TGTGCCAGCAGCCAAGCGGGCCCCATGGGCGAGCAGTACTTC
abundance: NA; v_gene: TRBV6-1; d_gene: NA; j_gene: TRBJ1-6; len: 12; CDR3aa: CASSETKRDFHF; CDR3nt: TGTGCCAGCAGTGAAACTAAACGGGATTTCCACTTT
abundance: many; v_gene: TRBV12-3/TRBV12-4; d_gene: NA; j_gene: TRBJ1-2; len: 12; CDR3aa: CASSLLGDGYTF; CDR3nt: TGTGCCAGCAGTTTGTTGGGTGATGGCTACACCTTC
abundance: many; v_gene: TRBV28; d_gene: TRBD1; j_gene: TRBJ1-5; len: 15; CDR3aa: CASRRTGGTNQPQHF; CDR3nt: TGTGCCAGCAGACGGACAGGGGGCACCAATCAGCCCCAGCATTTT
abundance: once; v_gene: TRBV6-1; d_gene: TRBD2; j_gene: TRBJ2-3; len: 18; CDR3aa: CASSEVLIAGGTADTQYF; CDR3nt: TGTGCCAGCAGTGAAGTTCTGATAGCGGGGGGGACCGCAGATACGCAGTATTTT
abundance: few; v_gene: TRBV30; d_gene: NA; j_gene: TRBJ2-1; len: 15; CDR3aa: CAWSVLFEPYNEQFF; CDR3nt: TGTGCCTGGAGTGTACTTTTTGAACCATACAATGAGCAGTTCTTC
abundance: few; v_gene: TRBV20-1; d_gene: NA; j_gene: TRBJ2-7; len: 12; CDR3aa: CSAYTETYEQYF; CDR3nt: TGCAGTGCATACACAGAAACCTACGAGCAGTACTTC
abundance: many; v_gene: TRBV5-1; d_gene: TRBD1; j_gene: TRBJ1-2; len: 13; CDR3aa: CASSLQGDYGYTF; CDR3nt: TGCGCCAGCAGCTTACAGGGGGACTATGGCTACACCTTC
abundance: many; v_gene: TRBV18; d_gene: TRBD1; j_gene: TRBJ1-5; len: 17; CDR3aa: CASSRGTGGRGNQPQHF; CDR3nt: TGTGCCAGCTCACGGGGGACAGGGGGCAGGGGCAATCAGCCCCAGCATTTT
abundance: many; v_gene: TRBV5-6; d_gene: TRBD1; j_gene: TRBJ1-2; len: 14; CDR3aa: CASSQGDREYGYTF; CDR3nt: TGTGCCAGCAGCCAGGGGGACAGGGAATATGGCTACACCTTC
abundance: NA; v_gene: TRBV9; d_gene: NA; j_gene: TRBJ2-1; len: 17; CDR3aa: CASSVRDLTPTKNEQFF; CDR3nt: TGTGCCAGCAGCGTACGGGACTTAACTCCCACCAAAAATGAGCAGTTCTTC
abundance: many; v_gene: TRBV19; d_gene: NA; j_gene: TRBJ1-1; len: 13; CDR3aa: CASSRTPQPEAFF; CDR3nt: TGTGCCAGTAGTAGGACACCGCAGCCCGAAGCTTTCTTT
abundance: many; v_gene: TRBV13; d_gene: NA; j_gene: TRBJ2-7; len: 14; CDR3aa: CASTLRGGHYEQYF; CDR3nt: TGTGCCAGCACCCTCCGGGGCGGCCACTACGAGCAGTACTTC
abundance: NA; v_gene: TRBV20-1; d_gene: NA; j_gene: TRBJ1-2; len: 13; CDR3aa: CSAYPPGIGGYTF; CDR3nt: TGCAGTGCGTACCCTCCGGGAATTGGTGGCTACACCTTC
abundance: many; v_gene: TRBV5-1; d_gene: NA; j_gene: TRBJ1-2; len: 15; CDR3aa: CASSLGVGDEYGYTF; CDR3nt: TGCGCCAGCAGCTTGGGAGTGGGGGATGAGTATGGCTACACCTTC
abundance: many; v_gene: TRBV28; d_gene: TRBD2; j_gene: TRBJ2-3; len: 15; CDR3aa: CASSKGTSGTDTQYF; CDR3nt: TGTGCCAGCAGTAAAGGGACTAGCGGCACAGATACGCAGTATTTT
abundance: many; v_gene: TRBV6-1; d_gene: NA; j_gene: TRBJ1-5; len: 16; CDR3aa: CASSEDLGIGNQPQHF; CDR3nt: TGTGCCAGCAGTGAAGATCTCGGGATTGGCAATCAGCCCCAGCATTTT
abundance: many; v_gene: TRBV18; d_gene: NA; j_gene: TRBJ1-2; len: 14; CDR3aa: CASSPPESNYGYTF; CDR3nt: TGTGCCAGCTCACCACCGGAGTCTAACTATGGCTACACCTTC
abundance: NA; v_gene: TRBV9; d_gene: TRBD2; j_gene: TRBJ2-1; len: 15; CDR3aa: CASSDTSGGNNEQFF; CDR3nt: TGTGCCAGCAGCGACACTAGCGGGGGGAACAATGAGCAGTTCTTC
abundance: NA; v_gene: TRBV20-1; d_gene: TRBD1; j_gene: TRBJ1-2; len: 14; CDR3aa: CSAETGTGAGGYTF; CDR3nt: TGCAGTGCCGAAACCGGGACAGGGGCGGGCGGCTACACCTTC
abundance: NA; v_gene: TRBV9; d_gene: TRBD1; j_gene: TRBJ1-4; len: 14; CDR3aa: CASSVTGGNEKLFF; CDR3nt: TGTGCCAGCAGCGTCACAGGGGGGAATGAAAAACTGTTTTTT
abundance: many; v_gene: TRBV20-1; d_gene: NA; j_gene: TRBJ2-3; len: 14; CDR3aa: CSVPTHTGTDTQYF; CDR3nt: TGCAGTGTTCCTACTCACACCGGCACAGATACGCAGTATTTT
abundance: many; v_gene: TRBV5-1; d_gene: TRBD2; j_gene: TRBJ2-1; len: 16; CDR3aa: CASSLPGLAEYNEQFF; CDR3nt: TGCGCCAGCAGCCTCCCGGGACTAGCGGAGTACAATGAGCAGTTCTTC
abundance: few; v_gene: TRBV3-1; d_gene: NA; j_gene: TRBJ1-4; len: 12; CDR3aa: CASSFSHEKLFF; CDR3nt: TGTGCCAGCAGTTTCTCCCATGAAAAACTGTTTTTT
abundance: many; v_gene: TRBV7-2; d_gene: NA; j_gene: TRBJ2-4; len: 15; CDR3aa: CASSPAGIAKNIQYF; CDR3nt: TGTGCCAGCAGCCCCGCGGGGATAGCCAAAAACATTCAGTACTTC
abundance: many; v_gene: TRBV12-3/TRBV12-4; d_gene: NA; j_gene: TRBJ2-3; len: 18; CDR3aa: CASSLVRGGVLSTDTQYF; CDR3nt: TGTGCCAGCAGTTTAGTTAGGGGAGGTGTCCTAAGCACAGATACGCAGTATTTT
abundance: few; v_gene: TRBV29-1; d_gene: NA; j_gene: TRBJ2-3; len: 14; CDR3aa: CSVGKRLSTDTQYF; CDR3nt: TGCAGCGTTGGTAAGCGGCTGAGCACAGATACGCAGTATTTT
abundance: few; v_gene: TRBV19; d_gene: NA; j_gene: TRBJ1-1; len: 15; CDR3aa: CASSISGVKNTEAFF; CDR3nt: TGTGCCAGTAGTATTTCAGGGGTTAAGAACACTGAAGCTTTCTTT
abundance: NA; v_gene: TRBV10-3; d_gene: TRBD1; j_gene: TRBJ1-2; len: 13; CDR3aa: CAITPTGKYGYTF; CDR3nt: TGTGCCATCACTCCGACAGGGAAATATGGCTACACCTTC
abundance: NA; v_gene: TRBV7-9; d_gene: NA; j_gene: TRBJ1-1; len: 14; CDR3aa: CASSLKEGVGEAFF; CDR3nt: TGTGCCAGCAGCTTAAAAGAGGGTGTGGGAGAAGCTTTCTTT
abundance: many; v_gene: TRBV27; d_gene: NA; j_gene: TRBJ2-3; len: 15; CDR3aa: CASSMGVKLADTQYF; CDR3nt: TGTGCCAGCAGTATGGGGGTAAAGCTGGCAGATACGCAGTATTTT
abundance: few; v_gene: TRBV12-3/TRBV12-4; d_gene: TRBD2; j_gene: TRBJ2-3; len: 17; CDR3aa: CASSFGPDRGGTDTQYF; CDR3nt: TGTGCCAGCAGTTTTGGGCCGGACCGGGGGGGCACAGATACGCAGTATTTT
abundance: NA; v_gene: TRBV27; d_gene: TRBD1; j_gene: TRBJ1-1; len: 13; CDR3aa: CASSPLRGPEAFF; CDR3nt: TGTGCCAGCAGTCCCCTCAGGGGGCCTGAAGCTTTCTTT
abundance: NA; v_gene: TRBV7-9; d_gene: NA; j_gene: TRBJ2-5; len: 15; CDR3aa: CASSRETGSGETQYF; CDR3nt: TGTGCCAGCAGCCGCGAGACGGGGTCGGGAGAGACCCAGTACTTC
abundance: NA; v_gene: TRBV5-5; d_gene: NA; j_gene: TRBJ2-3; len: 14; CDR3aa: CASSLVTGRDTQYF; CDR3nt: TGTGCCAGCAGCTTGGTAACGGGGAGAGATACGCAGTATTTT
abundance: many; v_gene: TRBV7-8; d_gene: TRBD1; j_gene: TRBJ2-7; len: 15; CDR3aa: CASSLVSGTAYEQYF; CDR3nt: TGTGCCAGCAGCTTAGTTTCCGGGACAGCCTACGAGCAGTACTTC
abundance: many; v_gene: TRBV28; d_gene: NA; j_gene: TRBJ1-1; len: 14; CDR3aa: CASISQPGVTEAFF; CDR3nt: TGTGCCAGCATCTCCCAGCCGGGGGTCACTGAAGCTTTCTTT
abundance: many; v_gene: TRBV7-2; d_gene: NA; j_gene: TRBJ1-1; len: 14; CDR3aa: CASSIGRKHTEAFF; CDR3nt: TGTGCCAGCAGCATAGGACGGAAACACACTGAAGCTTTCTTT
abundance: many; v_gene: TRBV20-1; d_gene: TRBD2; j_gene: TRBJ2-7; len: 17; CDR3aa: CSASLTSGSVLSYEQYF; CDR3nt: TGCAGTGCTAGCCTGACTAGCGGGAGTGTTTTGTCCTACGAGCAGTACTTC
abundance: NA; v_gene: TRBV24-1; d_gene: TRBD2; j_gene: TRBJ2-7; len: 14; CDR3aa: CATSWTGRAYEQYF; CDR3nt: TGTGCCACCTCATGGACCGGGAGGGCCTATGAGCAGTACTTC
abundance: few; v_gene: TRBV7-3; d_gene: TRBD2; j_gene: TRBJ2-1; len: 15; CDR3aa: CASSLTGTSGVEQFF; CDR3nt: TGTGCCAGCAGCTTGACCGGGACTAGCGGGGTTGAGCAGTTCTTC
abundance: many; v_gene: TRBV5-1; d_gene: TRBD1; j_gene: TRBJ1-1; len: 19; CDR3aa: CASSPRTGAGSIGMTEAFF; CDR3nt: TGCGCCAGCAGCCCCAGAACAGGGGCCGGGTCTATTGGTATGACTGAAGCTTTCTTT
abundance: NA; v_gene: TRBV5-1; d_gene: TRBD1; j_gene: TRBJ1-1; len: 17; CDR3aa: CASSYGLTGDLNTEAFF; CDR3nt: TGCGCCAGCAGCTACGGGTTGACAGGGGACTTGAACACTGAAGCTTTCTTT
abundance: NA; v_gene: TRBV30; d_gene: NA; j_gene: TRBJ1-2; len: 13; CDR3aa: CAWSVTYSYGYTF; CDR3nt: TGTGCCTGGAGTGTAACCTATTCCTATGGCTACACCTTC
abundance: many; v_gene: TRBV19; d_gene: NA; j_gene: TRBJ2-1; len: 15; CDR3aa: CASSVDRTSYNEQFF; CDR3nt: TGTGCCAGTAGTGTAGATCGCACCTCATACAATGAGCAGTTCTTC
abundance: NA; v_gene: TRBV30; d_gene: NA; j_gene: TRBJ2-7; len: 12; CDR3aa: CAWSADFHEQYF; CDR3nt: TGTGCCTGGAGCGCGGACTTCCACGAGCAGTACTTC
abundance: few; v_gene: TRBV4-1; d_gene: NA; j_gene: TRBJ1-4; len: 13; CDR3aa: CASSQVQREKLFF; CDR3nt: TGCGCCAGCAGCCAAGTCCAGCGGGAAAAACTGTTTTTT